The rows below give T cell receptor beta chains drawn from one sample of a study of CD8 T cells in ankylosing spondylitis. From the 5' RACE reads, TCRdb called clonotypes with MiXCR, one entry per CDR3 protein. The sample holds 150,000 to 200,000 distinct CDR3 sequences, around 13% seen once. Sequenced: blood, either unsorted or a sorted T cell fraction (not recorded which). The receptors originated from a female donor with ankylosing spondylitis or in good health (not recorded which). The CDR3 runs from the conserved cysteine through the conserved F or W. A D gene is named only where the DNA matches it firmly. Expanded clones get a size class; other rows say once, few or many, or leave the size out.

abundance,j_gene,len,d_gene,v_gene,CDR3nt,CDR3aa
many,TRBJ2-2,11,NA,TRBV12-3/TRBV12-4,TGTGCCAGCAGTACGACCGGGGAGCTGTTTTTT,CASSTTGELFF
many,TRBJ2-5,15,TRBD1,TRBV28,TGTGCCAGCAGCTTTCCTTGGGACAGCCAAGAGACCCAGTACTTC,CASSFPWDSQETQYF
few,TRBJ2-2,14,NA,TRBV20-1,TGCAGTGCTGCCCCGGGACAGAACACCGGGGAGCTGTTTTTT,CSAAPGQNTGELFF
many,TRBJ2-1,13,NA,TRBV6-2/TRBV6-3,TGTGCCAGCAGTTACCCTCAGTCCGATGAGCAGTTCTTC,CASSYPQSDEQFF
many,TRBJ2-1,15,NA,TRBV6-5,TGTGCCAGCAGTTACTCACCAGGTCTCTACAATGAGCAGTTCTTC,CASSYSPGLYNEQFF
many,TRBJ2-7,12,NA,TRBV29-1,TGCAGCGTTGAACGGAGCGGATACGAGCAGTACTTC,CSVERSGYEQYF
few,TRBJ2-7,14,NA,TRBV27,TGTGCCAGCAGTCTAAACGTAGGAACCTACGAGCAGTACTTC,CASSLNVGTYEQYF
many,TRBJ1-6,13,TRBD1,TRBV5-1,TGCGCCAGCAGCTTGGCAGGGGGTTCACCCCTCCACTTT,CASSLAGGSPLHF
many,TRBJ1-5,15,TRBD1,TRBV7-2,TGTGCCAGCAGCTCCACAGGGGCAGCCAATCAGCCCCAGCATTTT,CASSSTGAANQPQHF
NA,TRBJ2-7,13,TRBD2,TRBV6-2/TRBV6-3,TGTGCCAGCAAAGGTAGCGGGAGAGTCGAGCAGTACTTC,CASKGSGRVEQYF
NA,TRBJ2-7,13,NA,TRBV20-1,TGCAGTGCTAGTCCGCAAGACTCTCCCGAGCAGTACTTC,CSASPQDSPEQYF
many,TRBJ1-1,14,NA,TRBV12-3/TRBV12-4,TGTGCCAGCAGTTTATCAGGGTTGTACACTGAAGCTTTCTTT,CASSLSGLYTEAFF
few,TRBJ2-5,15,NA,TRBV5-1,TGCGCCAGCAGCTCGGCTTCGACCCGGAGGAAGACCCAGTACTTC,CASSSASTRRKTQYF
few,TRBJ2-1,12,NA,TRBV19,TGTGCCAGTAGTATCTTGAACAATGAGCAGTTCTTC,CASSILNNEQFF
NA,TRBJ2-7,14,NA,TRBV5-1,TGCGCCAGCAGCCCCCAGACAGCCAACTACGAGCAGTACTTC,CASSPQTANYEQYF
many,TRBJ1-4,16,NA,TRBV7-8,TGTGCCAGCAGCTTAGCTAGTAGGAGCCCTGATGAAAAACTGTTTTTT,CASSLASRSPDEKLFF
once,TRBJ2-1,15,NA,TRBV19,TGTGCCAGTAGTAGCAGGGGGGTCTCCTACAATGAGCAGTTCTTC,CASSSRGVSYNEQFF
few,TRBJ2-5,13,NA,TRBV11-2,TGTGCCAGCAGCCCGAGGCCCAGGGAGACCCAGTACTTC,CASSPRPRETQYF
many,TRBJ1-5,15,NA,TRBV5-1,TGCGCCAGCAGCTTGGGCGTCGGATCCAATCAGCCCCAGCATTTT,CASSLGVGSNQPQHF
many,TRBJ1-5,17,NA,TRBV5-6,TGTGCCAGCAGCTTGGAGATCCAGTCTATAAGCAATCAGCCCCAGCATTTT,CASSLEIQSISNQPQHF
many,TRBJ2-3,15,TRBD2,TRBV20-1,TGCAGTGCGCCGGATTGGCGGGGGAGGCCAGATACGCAGTATTTT,CSAPDWRGRPDTQYF
many,TRBJ2-3,12,NA,TRBV24-1,TGTGCCACCAGTGCCGTGACAGATACGCAGTATTTT,CATSAVTDTQYF
many,TRBJ1-5,15,NA,TRBV4-3,TGCGCCAGCAGCCAAGAATTATGGGGCAATCAGCCCCAGCATTTT,CASSQELWGNQPQHF
many,TRBJ1-3,15,NA,TRBV20-1,TGCAGTGTCCCGGGACAACTGAGCTCTGGAAACACCATATATTTT,CSVPGQLSSGNTIYF
many,TRBJ2-5,15,TRBD2,TRBV5-6,TGTGCCAGCAGCTCCCTAGCGGGAGGTGACTGGTCCCAGTACTTC,CASSSLAGGDWSQYF
many,TRBJ1-1,14,NA,TRBV9,TGTGCCAGCAGCGAGGGACGGCCGAACACTGAAGCTTTCTTT,CASSEGRPNTEAFF
many,TRBJ1-1,12,TRBD1,TRBV20-1,TGCAGTGCTGGGACAGGGGGCACTGAAGCTTTCTTT,CSAGTGGTEAFF
many,TRBJ2-1,13,NA,TRBV5-1,TGCGCCAGCAGAACAGGGTTGGACAATGAGCAGTTCTTC,CASRTGLDNEQFF
few,TRBJ2-7,13,NA,TRBV20-1,TGCAGTGCTAGAGACAGAGCGGACTACGAGCAGTACTTC,CSARDRADYEQYF
NA,TRBJ2-5,18,TRBD2,TRBV6-5,TGTGCCAGCAGTTCCCCATGGCTAGCGGGCGAAAGAAAAGAGACCCAGTACTTC,CASSSPWLAGERKETQYF
few,TRBJ1-1,15,NA,TRBV5-1,TGCGCCAGCAGCCTGGACGGCGGGGGGGACACTGAAGCTTTCTTT,CASSLDGGGDTEAFF
many,TRBJ1-5,15,TRBD1,TRBV12-3/TRBV12-4,TGTGCCAGCAGACAGACAGGGGGCCGCAATCAGCCCCAGCATTTT,CASRQTGGRNQPQHF
many,TRBJ2-3,14,TRBD1,TRBV6-2/TRBV6-3,TGTGCCAGCAGACCAAACAGGGGACCAGATACGCAGTATTTT,CASRPNRGPDTQYF
few,TRBJ2-1,15,NA,TRBV6-1,TGTGCCAGCACCCCTGGCAGGGTGCTTATGGGGGAGCAGTTCTTC,CASTPGRVLMGEQFF
many,TRBJ2-1,12,NA,TRBV4-1,TGCGCCAGCAGCCATTACAACAATGAGCAGTTCTTC,CASSHYNNEQFF
many,TRBJ2-7,16,TRBD2,TRBV7-9,TGTGCCAGCAGCTTGGAAGCTAGCGGGACTGCCTACGAGCAGTACTTC,CASSLEASGTAYEQYF
many,TRBJ2-5,12,NA,TRBV12-3/TRBV12-4,TGTGCCAGCGGATTGGGGCAAGAGACCCAGTACTTC,CASGLGQETQYF
NA,TRBJ2-6,16,TRBD1,TRBV6-2/TRBV6-3,TGTGCCAGCAGTTACTCGACAGGGACTGGGGCCAACGTCCTGACTTTC,CASSYSTGTGANVLTF
many,TRBJ1-1,16,TRBD1,TRBV5-1,TGCGCCAGCAGGGCCGGGACAGTGACGGGGTACACTGAAGCTTTCTTT,CASRAGTVTGYTEAFF
NA,TRBJ2-3,16,TRBD2,TRBV6-2/TRBV6-3,TGTGCCAGCAGTTCTTGGGGGGGAGGACCCACAGATACGCAGTATTTT,CASSSWGGGPTDTQYF
many,TRBJ2-1,13,TRBD1,TRBV5-1,TGCGCCAGCAGCTTTGCAGGGGGCGATGAGCAGTTCTTC,CASSFAGGDEQFF
once,TRBJ2-1,14,TRBD2,TRBV19,TGTGCCAGTAGTATTAGCGGGGACTACAATGAGCAGATCTTC,CASSISGDYNEQIF
many,TRBJ1-1,14,NA,TRBV7-9,TGTGCCAGCAGCTCACAGGTATTTGGCACTGAAGCTTTCTTT,CASSSQVFGTEAFF
many,TRBJ2-7,11,NA,TRBV10-3,TGTGCCATCAGTGGTGTCAACGAGCAGTACTTC,CAISGVNEQYF
few,TRBJ2-7,13,TRBD1,TRBV7-9,TGTGCCAGCAGCGCAACAGGGGACTACGAGCAGTACTTC,CASSATGDYEQYF
NA,TRBJ2-5,13,NA,TRBV30,TGTGCCTGGACTTCTGACTCTGGAGAGACCCAGTACTTC,CAWTSDSGETQYF
many,TRBJ2-1,13,NA,TRBV7-9,TGTGCCAGCAGCTTTCGTAACGACAATGAGCAGTTCTTC,CASSFRNDNEQFF
few,TRBJ1-5,17,NA,TRBV5-5,TGTGCCAGCAGCTTAAGGGTCGGGGGGGTGCGCAATCAGCCCCAGCATTTT,CASSLRVGGVRNQPQHF
NA,TRBJ2-1,14,NA,TRBV9,TGTGCCAGCAGCGCCAGGAGGGGATATGATGAGCAGTTCTTC,CASSARRGYDEQFF
NA,TRBJ2-5,13,NA,TRBV20-1,TGCAGTGCTAGCCGGGCTACGCAAGAGACCCAGTACTTC,CSASRATQETQYF
few,TRBJ1-2,16,NA,TRBV7-9,TGTGCCAGCAGCCCGGGGATAGTCGGGAAAAACTATGGCTACACCTTC,CASSPGIVGKNYGYTF
many,TRBJ1-2,17,TRBD1,TRBV5-8,TGTGCCAGCAGCTATCCGGGACAGGGGGCGCGGAACTATGGCTACACCTTC,CASSYPGQGARNYGYTF
many,TRBJ2-1,18,TRBD2,TRBV11-1,TGTGCCAGCAGCCAACCAGCGGGACTAGCGGGGCCTTTCGGTGAGCAGTTCTTC,CASSQPAGLAGPFGEQFF
many,TRBJ1-5,14,NA,TRBV28,TGTGCCAGCAGTTTCTTGGGGTTCAATCAGCCCCAGCATTTT,CASSFLGFNQPQHF
NA,TRBJ2-3,17,TRBD2,TRBV28,TGTGCCAGCAGTTTACTAGCGGGAGGGCCCGACACAGATACGCAGTATTTT,CASSLLAGGPDTDTQYF
many,TRBJ2-7,14,TRBD2,TRBV6-1,TGTGCCAGCAGCCCGGGACTAGCGTCCAACGAGCAGTACTTC,CASSPGLASNEQYF
few,TRBJ1-6,13,NA,TRBV20-1,TGCAGTGCTAGAGCCCTGCGGGATTCACCCCTCCACTTT,CSARALRDSPLHF